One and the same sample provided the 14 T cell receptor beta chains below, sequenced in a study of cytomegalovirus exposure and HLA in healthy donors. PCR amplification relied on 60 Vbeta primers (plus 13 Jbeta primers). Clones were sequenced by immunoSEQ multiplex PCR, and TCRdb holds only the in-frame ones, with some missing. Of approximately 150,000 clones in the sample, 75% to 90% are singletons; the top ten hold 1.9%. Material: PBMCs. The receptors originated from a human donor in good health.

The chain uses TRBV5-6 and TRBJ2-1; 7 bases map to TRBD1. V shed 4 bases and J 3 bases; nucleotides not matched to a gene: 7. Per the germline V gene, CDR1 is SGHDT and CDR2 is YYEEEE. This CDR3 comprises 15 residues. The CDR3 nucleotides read TGTGCCAGCAGCGAGACAGGGACCCGCTACAATGAGCAGTTCTTC. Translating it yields CASSETGTRYNEQFF.

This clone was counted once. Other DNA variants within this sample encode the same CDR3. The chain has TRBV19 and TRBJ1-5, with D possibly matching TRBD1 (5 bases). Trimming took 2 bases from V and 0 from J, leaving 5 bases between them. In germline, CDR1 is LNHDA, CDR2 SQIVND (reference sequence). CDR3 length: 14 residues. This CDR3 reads CASSIQGSNQPQHF. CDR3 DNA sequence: TGTGCCAGTAGTATACAGGGTAGCAATCAGCCCCAGCATTTT.

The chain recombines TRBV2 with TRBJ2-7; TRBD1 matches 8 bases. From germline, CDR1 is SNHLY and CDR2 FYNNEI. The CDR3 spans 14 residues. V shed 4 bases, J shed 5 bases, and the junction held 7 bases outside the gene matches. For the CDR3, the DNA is TGTGCCAGCAGTGCCCCGGGACAGGCCAACGAGCAGTACTTC. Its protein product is CASSAPGQANEQYF. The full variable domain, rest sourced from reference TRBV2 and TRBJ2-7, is EPEVTQTPSHQVTQMGQEVILRCVPISNHLYFYWYRQILGQKVEFLVSFYNNEISEKSEIFDDQFSVERPDGSNFTLKIRSTKLEDSAMYFCASSAPGQANEQYFGPGTRLTVT.

CDR3 region: CASSLDRIDYEQYF. CDR3 bases: TGTGCCAGCAGCTTAGATAGAATCGACTACGAGCAGTACTTC. V is TRBV11-2 and J is TRBJ2-7; no firm D call. V shed 0 bases and J shed 3 bases, with 9 bases lying between them. The CDR3 runs 14 residues. CDR1 and CDR2 (germline): SGHAT, FQNNGV.

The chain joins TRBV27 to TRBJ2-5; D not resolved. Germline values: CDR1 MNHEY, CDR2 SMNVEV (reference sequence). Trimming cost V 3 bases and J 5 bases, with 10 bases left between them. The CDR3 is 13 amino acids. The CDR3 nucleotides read TGTGCCAGCAGTTTTCGGGTCGGGGAGACCCAGTACTTC. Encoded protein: CASSFRVGETQYF.

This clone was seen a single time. The CDR3, as DNA: TGTGCCATCATGGGCCCAGGGTTCGGCAATGAGCAGTTCTTC. Encoded protein: CAIMGPGFGNEQFF. V usage is TRBV10-3 and J usage is TRBJ2-1; the D gene is possibly TRBD1 (5 bases). Trimming left V 7 bases short and J 6 bases short, with 16 bases between. The CDR3 spans 14 residues. From germline, CDR1 is ENHRY and CDR2 SYGVKD.

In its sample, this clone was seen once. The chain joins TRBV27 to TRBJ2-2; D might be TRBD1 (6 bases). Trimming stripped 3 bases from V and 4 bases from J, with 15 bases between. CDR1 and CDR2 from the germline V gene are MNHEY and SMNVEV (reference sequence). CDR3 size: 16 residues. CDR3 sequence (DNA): TGTGCCAGCAGTTTTCTGGGGGCGTCGGGCACCGGGGAGCTGTTTTTT. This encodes CASSFLGASGTGELFF.

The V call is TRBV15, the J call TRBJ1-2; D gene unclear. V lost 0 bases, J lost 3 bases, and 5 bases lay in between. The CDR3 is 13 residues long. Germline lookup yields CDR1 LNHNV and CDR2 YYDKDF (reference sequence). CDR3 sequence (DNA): TGTGCCACCAGCAGAGATGGGCACTATGGCTACACCTTC. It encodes CATSRDGHYGYTF.

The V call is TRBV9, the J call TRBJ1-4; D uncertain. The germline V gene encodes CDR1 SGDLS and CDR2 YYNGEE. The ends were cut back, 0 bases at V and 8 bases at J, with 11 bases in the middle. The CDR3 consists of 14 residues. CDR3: CASSVANGREKLFF. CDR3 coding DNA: TGTGCCAGCAGCGTAGCCAATGGGAGGGAAAAACTGTTTTTT.

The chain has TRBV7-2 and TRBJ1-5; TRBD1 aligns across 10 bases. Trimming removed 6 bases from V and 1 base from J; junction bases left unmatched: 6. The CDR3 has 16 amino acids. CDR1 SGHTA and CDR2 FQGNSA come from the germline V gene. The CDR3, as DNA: TGTGCCAGCAGACGGACAGGGGGGGCGAGCAATCAGCCCCAGCATTTT. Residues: CASRRTGGASNQPQHF.

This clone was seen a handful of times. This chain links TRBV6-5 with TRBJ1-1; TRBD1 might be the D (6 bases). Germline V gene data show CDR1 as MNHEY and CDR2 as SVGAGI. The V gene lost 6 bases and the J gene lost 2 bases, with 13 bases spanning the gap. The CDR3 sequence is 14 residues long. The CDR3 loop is CASRDTGFNTEAFF. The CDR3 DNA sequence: TGTGCCAGCAGGGATACAGGGTTTAACACTGAAGCTTTCTTT.

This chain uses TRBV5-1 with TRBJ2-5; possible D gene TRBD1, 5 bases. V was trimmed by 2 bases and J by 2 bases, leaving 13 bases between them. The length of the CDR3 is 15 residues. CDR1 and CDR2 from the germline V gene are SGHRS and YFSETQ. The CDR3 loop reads CASSFGAAPQETQYF. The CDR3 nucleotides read TGCGCCAGCAGCTTTGGGGCCGCACCACAAGAGACCCAGTACTTC.

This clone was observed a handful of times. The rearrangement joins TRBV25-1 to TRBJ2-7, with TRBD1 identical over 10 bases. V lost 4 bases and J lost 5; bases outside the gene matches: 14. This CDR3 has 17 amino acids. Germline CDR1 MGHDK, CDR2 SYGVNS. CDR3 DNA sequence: TGTGCCAGCAGTGCTGAGAGACAGGGGGCCTCTCGGCACGAGCAGTACTTC. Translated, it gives CASSAERQGASRHEQYF.

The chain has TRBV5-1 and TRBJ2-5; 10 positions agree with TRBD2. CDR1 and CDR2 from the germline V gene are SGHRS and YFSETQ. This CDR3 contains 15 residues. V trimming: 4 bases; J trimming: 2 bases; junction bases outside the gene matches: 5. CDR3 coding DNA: TGCGCCAGCAGCGTATTAGCGGGGGGTCAAGAGACCCAGTACTTC. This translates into CASSVLAGGQETQYF.